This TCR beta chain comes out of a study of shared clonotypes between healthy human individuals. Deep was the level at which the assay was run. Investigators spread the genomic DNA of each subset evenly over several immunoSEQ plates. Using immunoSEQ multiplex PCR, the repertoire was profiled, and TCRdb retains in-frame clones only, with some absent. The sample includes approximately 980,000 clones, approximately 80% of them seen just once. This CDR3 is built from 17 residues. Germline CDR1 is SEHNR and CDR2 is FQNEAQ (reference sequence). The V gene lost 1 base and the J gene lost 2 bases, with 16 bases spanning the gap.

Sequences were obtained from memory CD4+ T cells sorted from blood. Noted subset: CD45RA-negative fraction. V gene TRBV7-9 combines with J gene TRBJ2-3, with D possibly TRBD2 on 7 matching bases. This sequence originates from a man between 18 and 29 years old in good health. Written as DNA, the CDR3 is TGTGCCAGCAGCTTAGGTGTGGGGGGGCCGACCACAGATACGCAGTATTTT. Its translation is CASSLGVGGPTTDTQYF.